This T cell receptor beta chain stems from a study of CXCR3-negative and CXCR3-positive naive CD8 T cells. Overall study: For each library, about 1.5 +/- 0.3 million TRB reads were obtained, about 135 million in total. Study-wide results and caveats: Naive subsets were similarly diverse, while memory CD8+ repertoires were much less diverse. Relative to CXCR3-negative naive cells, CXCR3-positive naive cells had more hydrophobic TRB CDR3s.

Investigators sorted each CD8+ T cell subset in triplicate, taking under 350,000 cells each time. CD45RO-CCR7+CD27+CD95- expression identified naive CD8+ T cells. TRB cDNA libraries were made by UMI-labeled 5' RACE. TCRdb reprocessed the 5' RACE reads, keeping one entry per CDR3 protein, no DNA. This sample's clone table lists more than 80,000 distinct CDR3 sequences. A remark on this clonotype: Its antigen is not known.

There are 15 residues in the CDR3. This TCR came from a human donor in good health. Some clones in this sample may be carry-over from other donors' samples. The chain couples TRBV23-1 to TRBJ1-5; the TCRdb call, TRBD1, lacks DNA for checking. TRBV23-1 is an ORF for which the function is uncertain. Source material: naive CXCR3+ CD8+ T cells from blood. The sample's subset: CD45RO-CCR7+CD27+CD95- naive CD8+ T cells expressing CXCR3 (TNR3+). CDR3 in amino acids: CASSQTDRSDQPQHF.